A selection of T cell receptor beta chains follows, all from one sample in a study of blood T cell repertoires in COVID-19. This table comes from immunoSEQ multiplex PCR, and its TCRdb copy is limited to in-frame clones, with some not included. The data contain roughly 250,000 clones, approximately 90% of them singletons. The sequenced sample was PBMCs or T cells enriched from blood (not recorded which). These TCRs come from a woman younger than 30 who had recovered from COVID-19. Both conserved end residues are trimmed from each CDR3.

V gene | CDR3 protein
TRBV4-3 | ASSQALTGEQF
TRBV2 | ASRNPPLPSGNTIY
TRBV11-1 | ASSSTGSVGTEAF
TRBV11-3 | ASSSSTGLAGDGELF
TRBV5-5 | ASSLRDRSEKLF
TRBV4-1 | ASSQGLGGKDIQY
TRBV10-1 | ASSPGTTDTQY
TRBV11-2 | ASSLSRGGEQY
TRBV27 | ASSLPGLASNEQF
TRBV4-1 | ASSPRTGNSPLH
TRBV6-2/TRBV6-3 | ASSYGGRRYGYT
TRBV2 | ASSIPGSGEQF
TRBV4-3 | ASSQMAGTEAF
TRBV15 | ATSKPTLRGAPL
TRBV5-4 | ASSLAALHYGYT
TRBV24-1 | ATSESGTGNTEAF
TRBV28 | ASSTAGHAHEQY
TRBV28 | ASSQYSKGYT
TRBV7-9 | ASAPPRRGPFSEQY
TRBV7-2 | ASSFGGAPNNEQF
TRBV18 | ASSPTGGGSSYEQY
TRBV10-3 | AISEGAYGYT
TRBV14 | ASSRSYQETQY
TRBV6-2/TRBV6-3 | ASSSPFSGRATDTQY
TRBV5-4 | ASSSGGQGLSGANVLT
TRBV6-5 | ASSPRSGGIYEQF
TRBV11-1 | ASSAGREGNEKLF